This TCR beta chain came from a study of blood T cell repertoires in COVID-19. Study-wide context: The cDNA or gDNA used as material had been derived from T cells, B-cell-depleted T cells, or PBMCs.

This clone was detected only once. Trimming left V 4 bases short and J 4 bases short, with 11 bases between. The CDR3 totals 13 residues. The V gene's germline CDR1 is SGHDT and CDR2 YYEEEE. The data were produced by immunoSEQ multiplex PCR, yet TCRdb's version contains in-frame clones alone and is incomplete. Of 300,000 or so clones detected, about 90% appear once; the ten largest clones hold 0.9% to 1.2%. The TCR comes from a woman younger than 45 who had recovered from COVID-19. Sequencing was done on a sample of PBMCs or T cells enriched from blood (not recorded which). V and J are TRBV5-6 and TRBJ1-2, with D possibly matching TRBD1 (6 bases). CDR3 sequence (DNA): TGTGCCAGCAGCCTCCGGGGGGCCTATGGCTACACCTTC. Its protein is CASSLRGAYGYTF.